This T cell receptor (beta chain) was observed in a study of Ad26.COV2.S vaccination and SARS-CoV-2 variants (dated by TCRdb to the early 2020s). Regarding the study in general: Vaccine-arm donors came from COV1001, a multicentre, randomized, double-blind, placebo-controlled phase I-IIa trial of Ad26.COV2.S in healthy adults. Dosing of Ad26.COV2.S was intramuscular, at either 5x10^10 or 1x10^11 viral particles, delivered as one shot or as two shots spaced 56 days apart. TCRbeta repertoire sequencing was used to assess the specificity and breadth of SARS-CoV-2-reactive T cell receptors after Ad26.COV2.S vaccination. The TCR-sequenced set comprised about 30 samples: around 20 Ad26.COV2.S vaccine recipients, 5 placebo recipients and 8 SARS-CoV-2 convalescent individuals. Trial participants were randomized into five groups of five: low-dose or high-dose Ad26.COV2.S given once or twice, or placebo on both occasions. Blinding of investigators to trial group allocation was maintained during experiments and outcome assessment.

Read against the paper, the sample's treatment or condition label means: roughly 18 received Ad26.COV2.S at low or high dose, single or two shots; about 5 received placebo; per-sample allocation not given. For vaccine and placebo recipients, the sequenced repertoires came from samples collected on day 63 after the first injection. Cohort 1b enrolled about two dozen adults aged 18-55 years at a single site in Boston, USA, between 29 July and 7 August 2020. Ad26.COV2.S was a replication-incompetent adenovirus type 26 vector that expressed a prefusion-stabilized SARS-CoV-2 spike protein derived from the original Wuhan strain. V ends up 1 base short and J 4 bases short, with an unmatched junction base count of 2. The CDR3 holds 14 amino acids from the cysteine to the phenylalanine. This entry keeps only the CDR3 DNA: 42 bases, framed from base 1. From a lookup of the germline V gene (reference sequence), CDR1 and CDR2 are LGHDT and YNNKEL.

The full study reports these points: Substantial breadth of spike-specific CD8+ and CD4+ T cell responses was reported after vaccination. Comparing responses between vaccine doses or regimens was not something the study was powered to do. Spike-specific TCR breadth was higher in Ad26.COV2.S recipients than in placebo recipients (P = 0.0014). According to the authors, total T cell responses may have been underestimated by the TCR breadth and depth analyses. Vaccine and placebo recipients had comparable non-spike TCR breadth, which fits with the vaccine containing only spike.

The immunoSEQ Assay was the method used to sequence TCRbeta CDR3 regions. After extraction, genomic DNA underwent amplification by bias-controlled multiplex PCR, followed by high-throughput sequencing. As for how the authors treated the data: To quantify the absolute abundance of every unique TCRbeta CDR3 region, sequences were collapsed and filtered. T cell fraction was estimated by normalizing TCRbeta template counts to usable DNA, with usable DNA measured through amplification of reference genes found in all nucleated cells. Repertoire TCRs were annotated as SARS-CoV-2-specific when V gene, CDR3 amino acid sequence and J gene were exactly matched to a known reactive TCR set. The reference SARS-CoV-2 TCR set came from MIRA and was filtered for enrichment in COVID-19-positive ImmuneCODE repertoires, removing public or cross-reactive TCRs. Using the MIRA antigens, annotated TCRs were further analysed by specific ORF or by position within an ORF. Breadth was defined as annotated unique rearrangements over total unique productive rearrangements; depth was the summed frequency of those rearrangements. Two-sided Wilcoxon rank-sum tests were used to compare TCR breadth between groups. TCRdb obtained this table from immuneACCESS and retained in-frame rearrangements with V and J assigned. These tables miss some clones; where compared with another copy, unresolved V genes account for less than half of the shortfall, and the remainder is unexplained. That table furnishes V, J and clone size, whereas the DNA furnished D and trimming. The table for this sample lists around 300,000 clones; almost 90% of them were counted only once. The top ten clones comprise about 5% of the sample.

As for this clone: Its antigen remains undetermined. Per-nucleotide qualities are absent, and no much larger clonotype sits a single base away.

The sample in question was peripheral blood, obtained in a trial of Ad26.COV2.S vaccine versus placebo. This chain joins TRBV3-1 (or the pseudogene TRBV3-2) to TRBJ1-2; 8 junctional bases match TRBD1. The sequence was obtained from a person between 18 and 60 years old who received the Ad26.COV2.S COVID-19 vaccine or a placebo. CDR3 loop: CASSQGDRGYGYTF. The nucleotides read TGTGCCAGCAGCCAAGGAGACAGGGGCTATGGCTACACCTTC.